This is a list of T cell receptor beta chains from one sample in a study of OX40 agonist ivuxolimab in advanced cancers. Some clones are missing from TCRdb's copy, which holds only in-frame ones; the method was immunoSEQ multiplex PCR. The top ten clones hold 9.5% to 15% of a sample with some 33,000 clones, about 74% of them seen once. The sequencing used CD4+ or CD8+ T cells sorted from blood, collected in a trial of the OX40 agonist ivuxolimab. The receptors originated from an adult with an advanced solid tumor such as melanoma, head and neck, liver or kidney cancer. The CDR3 runs from the conserved cysteine through the conserved F or W. D genes are given only for firm matches. Clone size is shown for a subset of rows, as once, few, many or a class of expanded clone.

. 16 TRBJ1-6 TRBV7-6 . CASSSAGGLGNSPLHF TGTGCCAGCAGCTCCGCCGGCGGGTTGGGTAATTCACCCCTCCACTTT
TRBD1 16 TRBJ1-4 TRBV4-2 . CASSHGTGDVNEKLFF TGTGCCAGCAGCCACGGGACAGGGGATGTTAATGAAAAACTGTTTTTT
. 14 TRBJ2-7 TRBV18 few CASSPNGYSYEQYF TGTGCCAGCTCACCAAACGGTTACTCCTACGAGCAGTACTTC
. 17 TRBJ1-6 TRBV7-3 few CASSLTQGQIYNSPLHF TGTGCCAGCAGCTTAACACAGGGCCAAATTTATAATTCACCCCTCCACTTT
. 14 TRBJ1-1 TRBV19 . CASSIGEGFTEAFF TGTGCCAGTAGTATTGGAGAGGGTTTCACTGAAGCTTTCTTT
. 13 TRBJ2-7 TRBV14 . CASSHQGSYEQYF TGTGCCAGCAGCCATCAGGGCTCCTACGAGCAGTACTTC
. 15 TRBJ2-2 TRBV7-3 . CASSLSGQNTGELFF TGTGCCAGCAGCTTATCAGGACAGAACACCGGGGAGCTGTTTTTT
TRBD2 16 TRBJ2-3 TRBV5-1 few CASSLRGTTRPDTQYF TGCGCCAGCAGCTTGCGTGGGACTACTAGGCCAGATACGCAGTATTTT
. 13 TRBJ1-2 TRBV30 . CAWRPGGAGGYTF TGTGCCTGGAGGCCGGGTGGGGCCGGAGGCTACACCTTC
. 11 TRBJ1-2 TRBV9 . CASSDHYGYTF TGTGCCAGCAGCGACCACTATGGCTACACCTTC
. 11 TRBJ1-2 TRBV6-5 once CASRQRSGYTF TGTGCCAGCAGACAAAGGAGTGGCTACACCTTC
. 13 TRBJ1-1 TRBV28 . CASKGFMNTEAFF TGTGCCAGTAAAGGGTTCATGAACACTGAAGCTTTCTTT
TRBD1 15 TRBJ1-4 TRBV30 . CAWSGLGQGGEKLFF TGTGCCTGGAGTGGATTGGGACAGGGTGGTGAAAAACTGTTTTTT
. 14 TRBJ2-7 TRBV2 . CASTPMGGPGEQYF TGTGCCAGCACCCCCATGGGAGGTCCTGGCGAGCAGTACTTC
. 14 TRBJ2-5 TRBV4-1 . CASSQDQTKETQYF TGCGCCAGCAGCCAAGACCAGACCAAAGAGACCCAGTACTTC
TRBD1 14 TRBJ1-6 TRBV5-6 . CASSSTDRVSPLHF TGTGCCAGCAGTTCAACCGACAGGGTCTCACCCCTCCACTTT
. 13 TRBJ2-7 TRBV7-6 large CASSPDSTYEQYF TGTGCCAGCAGCCCCGACAGTACCTACGAGCAGTACTTC
TRBD1 15 TRBJ1-1 TRBV6-5 . CASSYALTGRIEAFF TGTGCCAGCAGTTACGCCTTGACAGGGAGGATTGAAGCTTTCTTT
TRBD1 13 TRBJ1-1 TRBV2 few CASSIQGETEAFF TGTGCCAGCAGTATACAGGGGGAGACTGAAGCTTTCTTT
. 18 TRBJ2-7 TRBV19 few CASSRIWGDRDKAYEQYF TGTGCCAGTAGTAGAATTTGGGGGGACCGGGACAAAGCCTACGAGCAGTACTTC
. 13 TRBJ1-2 TRBV10-3 . CAISETISYGYTF TGTGCCATCAGTGAAACGATTAGCTATGGCTACACCTTC
TRBD1 13 TRBJ1-2 TRBV6-6 . CASSGQVLYGYTF TGTGCCAGCAGTGGACAGGTCCTCTATGGCTACACCTTC
. 10 TRBJ2-1 TRBV6-1 few CASDAGEQFF TGTGCCAGCGACGCCGGTGAGCAGTTCTTC
. 14 TRBJ1-4 TRBV6-5 . CASRESGRNEKLFF TGTGCCAGCAGAGAAAGTGGACGAAATGAAAAACTGTTTTTT
. 14 TRBJ1-5 TRBV6-1 few CAGATGLSNQPQHF TGTGCCGGTGCTACAGGGTTGAGCAATCAGCCCCAGCATTTT
. 10 TRBJ1-3 TRBV14 . CASSGPPAYF TGTGCCAGCAGCGGACCCCCAGCATATTTT
. 15 TRBJ2-3 TRBV5-4 . CASSLGGTSTDTQYF TGTGCCAGCAGCTTGGGGGGGACTAGCACAGATACGCAGTATTTT
. 13 TRBJ1-6 TRBV29-1 . CSVRQADNSPLHF TGCAGCGTACGACAGGCGGATAATTCACCCCTCCACTTT
. 13 TRBJ1-1 TRBV11-2 . CASSSTVNTEAFF TGTGCCAGCAGCTCCACGGTGAACACTGAAGCTTTCTTT
. 13 TRBJ2-3 TRBV13 . CASSYRLEDTQYF TGTGCCAGCAGCTACCGGTTGGAAGATACGCAGTATTTT
. 14 TRBJ1-1 TRBV18 . CASSPLLTGTEAFF TGTGCCAGCTCACCACTCTTAACGGGCACTGAAGCTTTCTTT
. 10 TRBJ1-1 TRBV13 once CASGGGWAFF TGTGCCAGCGGCGGAGGGTGGGCTTTCTTT
TRBD2 15 TRBJ2-1 TRBV11-3 . CASSLRAGGRNEQFF TGTGCCAGCAGCTTAAGAGCGGGGGGGAGAAATGAGCAGTTCTTC
. 15 TRBJ2-1 TRBV5-8 few CASSLWGASGDEQFF TGTGCCAGCAGCTTGTGGGGGGCCTCCGGTGATGAGCAGTTCTTC
. 14 TRBJ1-4 TRBV19 . CASRLTEQNEKLFF TGTGCCAGTAGGTTGACAGAGCAGAATGAAAAACTGTTTTTT
TRBD1 15 TRBJ2-1 TRBV6-5 . CASSRPGQGSNEQFF TGTGCCAGCAGCCGACCGGGACAGGGTTCCAATGAGCAGTTCTTC
. 15 TRBJ1-2 TRBV27 . CASKLVSGTYYGYTF TGTGCCAGCAAATTGGTCTCCGGGACGTACTATGGCTACACCTTC
TRBD1 13 TRBJ1-2 TRBV25-1 few CASRPGQGSGYTF TGTGCCAGCAGACCGGGACAGGGGTCTGGCTACACCTTC
. 15 TRBJ2-2 TRBV5-8 . CASSLRTRGTGELFF TGTGCCAGCAGCTTAAGGACAAGGGGGACCGGGGAGCTGTTTTTT
TRBD1 13 TRBJ1-6 TRBV19 . CASSDRAYSPLHF TGTGCCAGTAGTGACAGGGCCTATTCACCCCTCCACTTT
. 13 TRBJ1-4 TRBV28 . CASLEQENEKLFF TGTGCCAGCCTTGAACAGGAAAATGAAAAACTGTTTTTT